This TCR beta chain was captured in a study of blood T cell repertoires in COVID-19. Whole-study context: PBMCs, B-cell-depleted T cells, or T cells provided the cDNA or gDNA that made up the material.

Methods used by the authors: Cell counts per sample came from amplifying reference gene primers. Profiling relied on immunoSEQ multiplex PCR, and the TCRdb table lists in-frame clones only, not all of them. D and trimming come from the DNA, and the V and J calls and clone size come from that table. The sample gives some 42,000 clones, 77% of which show up once; approximately 30% is in the top ten. The sequence derives from an older woman with acute or convalescent COVID-19. The sequenced sample consisted of peripheral blood.

CDR3 sequence reads: CATSPGQGPYNEQFF. The CDR3 DNA is TGTGCCACCAGTCCGGGACAGGGGCCCTACAATGAGCAGTTCTTC. The chain employs TRBV15 and TRBJ2-1; TRBD1 matches 10 bases. The CDR3 has 15 residues. Germline CDR1 LNHNV, CDR2 YYDKDF (reference sequence). The V gene end was trimmed by 6 bases and the J gene end by 2 bases; junction bases not matched to a gene: 4. The variable domain in full, completed from reference TRBV15 and TRBJ2-1, reads DAMVIQNPRYQVTQFGKPVTLSCSQTLNHNVMYWYQQKSSQAPKLLFHYYDKDFNNEADTPDNFQSRRPNTSFCFLDIRSPGLGDTAMYLCATSPGQGPYNEQFFGPGTRLTVL.